The entry that follows covers one TCR beta chain sequence. Its antigen is still unknown. Per-base quality was not reported, and no clone a single base away is much larger than it. The immunoSEQ Assay, a bias-controlled multiplex PCR, was used to amplify TCRbeta CDR3 regions from genomic DNA. Concerning the study's data processing: The number of nucleated cells in each sample was estimated from the amplification of reference gene primers within the assay. To quantify the absolute abundance of each unique TCRbeta CDR3 rearrangement, sequence reads were collapsed and filtered. Productive Simpson clonality was computed per sample as the square root of Simpson's diversity index over productive rearrangements. TCRdb retrieved this table from immuneACCESS and kept in-frame rearrangements only. Not all clones are present; in checked studies, unresolved V genes account for under half, and no reason is known for the remainder. D and trimming come from the DNA, and the V and J calls and clone size come from that table. The sample table holds about 130,000 clones, of which 70% to 80% were seen once. 11% of the sample belongs to the ten largest clones.

Trimming costs V 5 bases and J 0 bases, and their ends lie 17 bases apart. The germline V gene sets CDR1 to SGHVS and CDR2 to FQNEAQ. The CDR3 runs 17 residues from the cysteine to the phenylalanine. The CDR3 DNA has 51 bases and is translated from base 1. This specimen belongs to a study of blood T cell repertoires in COVID-19 (TCRdb year 2020). Study-wide context: The collaborator samples originated in the United States, Italy and Spain and spanned the acute and convalescent phases of COVID-19. The material from the prospective study consisted of cDNA or gDNA derived from T cells, B-cell-depleted T cells, or PBMCs. Deeply sampled blood TCRbeta repertoires from subjects exposed to, actively infected with, or recovered from COVID-19 were included in the dataset. The samples were drawn from two sources: the first 160 participants of the ongoing ImmuneRACE study, and about 1,300 subjects contributed by 6 global collaborators. Where HLA class I and class II types were available, the types were taken from metadata supplied by the sample provider, not from assay-based typing. Sample metadata almost always included a de-identified subject ID, COVID-19 status, age in years and sex. The repertoires were made available in a free public database intended to serve as a resource for research on the immune response to SARS-CoV-2.

A second Seattle source provided samples from volunteer blood donors who had recovered from COVID-19. The collaborating institutions used their own protocols to collect whole blood in K2EDTA tubes. For TCRbeta analysis, collaborators shipped samples as frozen whole blood, isolated PBMCs, or DNA extracted from either of those sample types. Study-level results and caveats: How much clinical and demographic metadata was included differed by source and by participant, and the metadata was provided uncurated.

Here the chain combines TRBV7-8 and TRBJ1-3; TRBD1 is perhaps the D gene, given 5 matching bases. The TCR originated in a man aged 55 to 70 who had recovered from COVID-19. What was sequenced was peripheral blood. The CDR3 protein is CASSLLMGGSSGNTIYF. In nucleotide form, the sequence is TGTGCCAGCAGCCTCCTGATGGGGGGGAGCTCTGGAAACACCATATATTTT.